Included here is one TCR beta chain sequence, with context. Its recognized antigen is unknown. Being one base from a much bigger clone, this may be a read error. From a lookup of the germline V gene, CDR1 and CDR2 are MNHNS and SASEGT. There are 12 amino acids in the CDR3, from cysteine to phenylalanine inclusive. Just the 36-base CDR3 DNA is kept, in frame starting at base 1. The data belong to a study of tumor-infiltrating lymphocytes in primary liver carcinoma (dated by TCRdb to the late 2010s). Regarding the complete study: Hepatocellular carcinoma (four) or combined HCC and intrahepatic cholangiocarcinoma (one) was present in the five patients, who were three men and two women aged 30 to 69 years. The study combined TCRbeta repertoire sequencing, expression microarrays and whole-exome sequencing across five regions of each liver tumor, with adjacent normal tissue and blood. Tumors of the five patients were stage T1-T3 N0M0 with maximum diameters of 4.2 to 10 cm. High reproducibility was observed for the technical replicate repertoires, with mean shared-clone rates around 0.89 and correlation coefficients above 0.98. Each sample produced about 3.5 to 7.13 million productive TCRbeta reads, and read depth showed no significant difference between tissue types. A total of roughly 35 specimens from 5 patients, comprising approximately 25 tumor regions, 5 adjacent noncancerous liver tissues and 5 peripheral blood samples, were covered by TCRbeta repertoire sequencing. The paper's findings and limits, for the study overall: Repertoire overlap was higher between tumor regions (mean around 36%) than tumor-adjacent (approximately 17%) or tumor-blood (approximately 15%) pairs, consistent with antigen-driven expansion. Only the TCR beta chain was sequenced, so true repertoire diversity is likely underestimated because unpaired alpha chains were not captured. The top 250 clones made up a significantly larger repertoire fraction in tumors than in blood (p = 0.039). The study included only five or six patients, and the authors note findings should be validated in a larger study. Bulk unsorted samples precluded comparing CD4+ and CD8+ T cell repertoires.

A constant-region primer and ProtoScript II reverse transcriptase were used to reverse-transcribe TCRbeta-specific cDNA from 500 ng total RNA. Construction of the TCRbeta libraries relied on three nested rounds of multiplex PCR, following a slightly modified ARM-PCR procedure. Each of the first two PCR rounds ran for approximately 11 cycles and used multiplex TRBV1-TRBV30 forward primers together with a Cbeta reverse primer. Sample barcodes and Illumina adapters were attached in a final 25-cycle PCR using Deep VentR polymerase. Before sequencing, amplicons of 200-500 bp were gel-purified using a QIAquick gel extraction kit. An Illumina HiSeq 2500 was used to sequence the TCRbeta amplicons, generating 250-bp paired-end reads. In the original analysis: To recover full CDR3 sequences, reads were quality-trimmed using Trimmomatic v0.33 and paired reads were then merged using FLASH v1.2.11. MiGEC v1.2.1b assigned V, D and J germline segments to the rearranged TCRbeta sequences. Clonotype statistics, along with Shannon-Wiener diversity indices, were calculated using VDJtools v1.0.0. Except for diversity analysis, only the 250 most abundant clonotypes of each sample were used in subsequent analyses to reduce sampling bias. The raw public reads went through TCRdb reprocessing: fastp at Q25, MiXCR clone calling, in-frame beta chains kept. Merged by CDR3 protein, the rows form single entries marked with the most common genes and DNA. These V and J calls are TCRdb output, not the study's own analysis. The sample table holds around 80,000 distinct CDR3 sequences, of which roughly 72% were seen once. More than 25% of the sample belongs to the ten largest clones.

Without any cell sorting, total RNA and DNA were co-extracted from about 20-30 mg of bulk tissue using the AllPrep DNA/RNA mini kit. Surgical resection was performed in China between 2015 and 2016 on a few patients with histopathologically diagnosed primary liver carcinoma. At the time of sampling, the patients were treatment-naive and had chronic HBV infection. Fresh tumor and adjacent tissue pieces were bisected, with one half stored in RNAlater at -80 degrees C and the other half sent for histology. The sample consisted of tumor-adjacent normal liver tissue. The sequence was collected from a man aged 40-49 years with primary liver carcinoma and hepatitis B virus infection. Recombination linked TRBV6-1 to TRBJ2-3; the D gene is unclear. The CDR3 protein is CASSESTDTRYF. The DNA sequence is as follows: TGTGCCAGCAGTGAAAGCACAGATACGCGGTATTTT.